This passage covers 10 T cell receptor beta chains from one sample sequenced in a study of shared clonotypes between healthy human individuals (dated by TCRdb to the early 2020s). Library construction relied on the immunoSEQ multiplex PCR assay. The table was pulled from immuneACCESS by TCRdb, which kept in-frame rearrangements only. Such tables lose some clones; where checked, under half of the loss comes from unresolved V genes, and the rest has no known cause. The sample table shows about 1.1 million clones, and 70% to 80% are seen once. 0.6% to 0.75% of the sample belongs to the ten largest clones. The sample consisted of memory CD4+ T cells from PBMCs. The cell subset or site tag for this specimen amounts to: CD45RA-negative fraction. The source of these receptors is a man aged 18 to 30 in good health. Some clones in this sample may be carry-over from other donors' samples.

CDR3 sequence: CASSPRGGANVLTF. DNA of the CDR3: TGTGCCAGCAGCCCCCGTGGTGGGGCCAACGTCCTGACTTTC. The chain carries TRBV13 and TRBJ2-6; D unclear. The germline V and J ends were trimmed by 5 bases and 3 bases, with 8 bases remaining between them. CDR1 and CDR2 from the germline V gene are PRHDT and FYEKMQ (reference sequence). This CDR3 is 14 amino acids long.

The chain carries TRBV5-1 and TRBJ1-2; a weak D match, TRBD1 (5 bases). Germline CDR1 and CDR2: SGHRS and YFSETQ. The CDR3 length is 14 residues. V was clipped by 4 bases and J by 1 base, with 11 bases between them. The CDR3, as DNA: TGCGCCAGCAGCCCGGAGACAGTTAACTATGGCTACACCTTC. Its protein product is CASSPETVNYGYTF.

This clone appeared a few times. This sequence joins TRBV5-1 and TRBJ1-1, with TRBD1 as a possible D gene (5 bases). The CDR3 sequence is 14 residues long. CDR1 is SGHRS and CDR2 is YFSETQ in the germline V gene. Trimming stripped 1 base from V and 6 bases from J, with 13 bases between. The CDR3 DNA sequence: TGCGCCAGCAGCTTGTTTCAAGACAGTCCTGAAGCTTTCTTT. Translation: CASSLFQDSPEAFF.

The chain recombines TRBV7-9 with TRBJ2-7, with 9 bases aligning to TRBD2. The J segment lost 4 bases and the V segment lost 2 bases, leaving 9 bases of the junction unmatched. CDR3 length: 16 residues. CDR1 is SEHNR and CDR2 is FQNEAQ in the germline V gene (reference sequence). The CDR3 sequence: CASSLPIAGELYEQYF. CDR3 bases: TGTGCCAGCAGCTTACCAATAGCGGGAGAGCTATACGAGCAGTACTTC.

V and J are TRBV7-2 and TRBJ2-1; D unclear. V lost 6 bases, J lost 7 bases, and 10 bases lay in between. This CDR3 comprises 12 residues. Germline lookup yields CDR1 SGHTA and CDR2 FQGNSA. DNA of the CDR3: TGTGCCAGCAGTACGATCGGTAATGAGCAGTTCTTC. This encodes CASSTIGNEQFF.

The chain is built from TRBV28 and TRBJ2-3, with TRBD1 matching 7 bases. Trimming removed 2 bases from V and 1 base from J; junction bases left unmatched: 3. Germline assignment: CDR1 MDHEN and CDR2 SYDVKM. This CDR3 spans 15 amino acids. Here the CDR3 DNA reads TGTGCCAGCAGTTTACCGGGACAGCGCACAGATACGCAGTATTTT. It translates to CASSLPGQRTDTQYF.

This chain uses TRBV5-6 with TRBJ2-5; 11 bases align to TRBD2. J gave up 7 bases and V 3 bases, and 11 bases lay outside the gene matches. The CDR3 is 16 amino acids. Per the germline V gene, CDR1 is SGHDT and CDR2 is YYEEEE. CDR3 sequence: CASSSPPGLADVTQYF. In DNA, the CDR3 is TGTGCCAGCAGCTCACCTCCGGGACTAGCGGATGTGACCCAGTACTTC.

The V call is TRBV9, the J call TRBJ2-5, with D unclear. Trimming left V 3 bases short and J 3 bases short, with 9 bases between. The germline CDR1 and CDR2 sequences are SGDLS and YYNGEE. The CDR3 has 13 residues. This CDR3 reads CASSAGPKETQYF. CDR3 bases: TGTGCCAGCAGCGCCGGACCGAAAGAGACCCAGTACTTC. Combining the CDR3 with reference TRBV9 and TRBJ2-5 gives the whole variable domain DSGVTQTPKHLITATGQRVTLRCSPRSGDLSVYWYQQSLDQGLQFLIQYYNGEERAKGNILERFSAQQFPDLHSELNLSSLELGDSALYFCASSAGPKETQYFGPGTRLLVL.

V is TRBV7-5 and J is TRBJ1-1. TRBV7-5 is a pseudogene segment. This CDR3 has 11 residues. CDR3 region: CARSAGIEAFF. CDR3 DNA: TGTGCCAGAAGCGCGGGGATTGAAGCTTTCTTT.

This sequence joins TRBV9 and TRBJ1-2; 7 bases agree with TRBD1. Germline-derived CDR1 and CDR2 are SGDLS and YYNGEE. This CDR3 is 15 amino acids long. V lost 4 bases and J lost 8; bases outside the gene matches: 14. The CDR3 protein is CASSTRQGPTMGYTF. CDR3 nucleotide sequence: TGTGCCAGCAGCACTCGACAGGGACCGACTATGGGCTACACCTTC. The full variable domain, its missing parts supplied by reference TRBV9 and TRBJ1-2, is DSGVTQTPKHLITATGQRVTLRCSPRSGDLSVYWYQQSLDQGLQFLIQYYNGEERAKGNILERFSAQQFPDLHSELNLSSLELGDSALYFCASSTRQGPTMGYTFGSGTRLTVV.